This T cell receptor (beta chain) was captured by sequencing in a study of cytomegalovirus exposure and HLA in healthy donors. Sequencing was performed with immunoSEQ multiplex PCR; in TCRdb, only in-frame clones are kept and a portion is missing. The sample consists of about 170,000 clones, nearly 90% of them appearing once. Findings and caveats of the study: In vitro assays verified that three CMV-associated chains recognized CMV antigens specifically. Most TCRs appeared rarely, but some public TCRs recurred in many donors. Clusters of TCRs from the first cohort tended to co-occur in the roughly 120 validation repertoires (as a later analysis found).

Germline CDR1 is SGHNT and CDR2 is YYREEE (reference sequence). V was clipped by 2 bases and J by 2 bases; unmatched bases: 6. The CDR3 is made up of 16 amino acids. Worth noting for this clone: Its antigen remains unidentified.

Sequenced material: PBMCs. This chain links TRBV5-4 with TRBJ2-2; 7 bases agree with TRBD1. This receptor was obtained from a young woman in good health and CMV-seropositive. The CDR3 DNA sequence: TGTGCCAGCAGCTTTTCACAGGGGTTTAACACCGGGGAGCTGTTTTTT. Residues: CASSFSQGFNTGELFF.